This T cell receptor beta chain was captured in a study of cytomegalovirus exposure and HLA in healthy donors. Researchers ran the PCR with 60 Vbeta and 13 Jbeta primers. Method: immunoSEQ multiplex PCR; TCRdb's copy keeps in-frame clones and lacks some. The data contain a few hundred thousand clones, around 81% of them singletons. CDR1 is MNHEY, CDR2 SMNVEV, per germline (reference sequence). This CDR3 has 16 residues. The ends were cut back, 6 bases at V and 5 bases at J, with 22 bases in the middle. The sequenced material came from PBMCs. The TCR originated in a woman between 55 and 75 years old in good health and CMV-seropositive. The chain combines TRBV27 with TRBJ1-1; D gene unclear. CDR3 DNA sequence: TGTGCCAGCAGCCCGAGAATGATAAAAGAGGCGACTGAAGCTTTCTTT. Translated: CASSPRMIKEATEAFF.